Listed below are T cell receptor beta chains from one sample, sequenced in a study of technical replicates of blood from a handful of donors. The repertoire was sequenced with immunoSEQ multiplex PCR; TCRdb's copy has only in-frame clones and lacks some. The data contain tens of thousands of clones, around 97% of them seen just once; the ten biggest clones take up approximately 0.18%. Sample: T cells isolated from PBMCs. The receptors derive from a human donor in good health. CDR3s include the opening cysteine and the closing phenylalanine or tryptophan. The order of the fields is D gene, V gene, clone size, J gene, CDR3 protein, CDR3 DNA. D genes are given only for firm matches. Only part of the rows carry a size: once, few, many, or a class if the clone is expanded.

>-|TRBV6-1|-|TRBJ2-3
CASSERWAQGTDTQYF
TGTGCCAGCAGTGAAAGGTGGGCCCAGGGCACAGATACGCAGTATTTT
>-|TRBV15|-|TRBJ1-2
CATSRQNTNYGYTF
TGTGCCACCAGCCGACAAAACACTAACTATGGCTACACCTTC
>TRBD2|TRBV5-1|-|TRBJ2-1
CASSLGLAVYNEQFF
TGCGCCAGCAGCTTAGGACTAGCGGTCTACAATGAGCAGTTCTTC
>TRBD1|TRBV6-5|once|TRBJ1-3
CASSYGQGFSGNTIYF
TGTGCCAGCAGTTACGGACAGGGGTTCTCTGGAAACACCATATATTTT
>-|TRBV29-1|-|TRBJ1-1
CSDLTGLNTEAFF
TGCAGCGACCTTACAGGGTTAAACACTGAAGCTTTCTTT
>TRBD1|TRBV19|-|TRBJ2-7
CASSIGASGTVSYEQYF
TGTGCCAGTAGTATAGGGGCCTCCGGGACAGTCTCCTACGAGCAGTACTTC
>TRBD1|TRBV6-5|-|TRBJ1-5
CASKKIQGGNQPQHF
TGTGCCAGCAAAAAGATCCAGGGGGGCAATCAGCCCCAGCATTTT
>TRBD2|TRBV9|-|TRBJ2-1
CASSRPSGGRYEQFF
TGTGCCAGCAGCCGACCAAGCGGGGGGAGGTATGAGCAGTTCTTC
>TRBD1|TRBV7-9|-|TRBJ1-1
CASRTGSTEAFF
TGTGCCAGCAGGACAGGGAGTACTGAAGCTTTCTTT
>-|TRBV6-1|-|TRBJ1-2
CASSEYPGDGYTF
TGTGCCAGCAGTGAATATCCAGGGGATGGCTACACCTTC
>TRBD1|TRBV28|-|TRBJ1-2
CASSRRTGGIYGYTF
TGTGCCAGCAGCCGTCGGACAGGGGGGATTTATGGCTACACCTTC
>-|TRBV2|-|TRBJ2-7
CASRSPGTYEQYF
TGTGCCAGCAGGTCGCCGGGAACATACGAGCAGTACTTC
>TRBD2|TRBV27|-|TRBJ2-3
CASSLLAGASTDTQYF
TGTGCCAGCAGTTTATTAGCGGGAGCTAGCACAGATACGCAGTATTTT
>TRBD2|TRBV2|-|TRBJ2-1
CASSARTSGRSYNEQFF
TGTGCCAGCAGTGCCCGGACTAGCGGACGCTCCTACAATGAGCAGTTCTTC
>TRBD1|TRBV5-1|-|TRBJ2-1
CASSVPTGEAFF
TGCGCCAGCAGCGTCCCGACAGGGGAGGCGTTCTTC
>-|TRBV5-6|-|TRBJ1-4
CASRNSGATNEKLFF
TGTGCCAGCAGGAATTCAGGGGCAACTAATGAAAAACTGTTTTTT
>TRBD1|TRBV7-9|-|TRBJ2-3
CASSPPPRQGPTTDTQYF
TGTGCCAGCAGCCCACCCCCCCGACAGGGACCAACCACAGATACGCAGTATTTT
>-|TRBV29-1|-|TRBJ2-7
CSGAGQGYEQYF
TGCAGCGGTGCCGGGCAGGGCTACGAGCAGTACTTC
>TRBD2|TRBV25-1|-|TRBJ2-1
CASSESRGSSIYNEQFF
TGTGCCAGCAGTGAATCGCGGGGGAGTTCTATCTACAATGAGCAGTTCTTC
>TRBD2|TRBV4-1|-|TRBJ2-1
CASSPTSGREHEQFF
TGCGCCAGCAGCCCGACTAGCGGGAGGGAACATGAGCAGTTCTTC
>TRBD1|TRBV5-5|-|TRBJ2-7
CASSVQGALDSYEQYF
TGTGCCAGCAGCGTACAGGGGGCCCTTGACTCCTACGAGCAGTACTTC
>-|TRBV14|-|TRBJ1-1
CASSQGTVNTEAFF
TGTGCCAGCAGCCAAGGTACGGTGAACACTGAAGCTTTCTTT
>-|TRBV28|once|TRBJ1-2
CASTLGLTYGYTF
TGTGCCAGCACCCTGGGACTTACCTATGGCTACACCTTC
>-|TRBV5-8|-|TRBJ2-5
CASSLRRSGQETQYF
TGTGCCAGCAGCTTGCGTAGGAGCGGACAAGAGACCCAGTACTTC
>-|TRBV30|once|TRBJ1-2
CAWSVRGRAQDGYTF
TGTGCCTGGAGTGTACGAGGCAGGGCCCAGGATGGCTACACCTTC
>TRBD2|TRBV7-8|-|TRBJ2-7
CASSLRLGGGYEQYF
TGTGCCAGCAGTCTTAGGTTGGGCGGGGGATACGAGCAGTACTTC
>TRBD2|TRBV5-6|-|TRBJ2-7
CASSLLGLAGEQYF
TGTGCCAGCAGCTTATTGGGACTAGCCGGTGAGCAGTACTTC
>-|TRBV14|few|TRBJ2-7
CASSQVGGRHEQYF
TGTGCCAGCAGCCAAGTGGGGGGACGGCACGAGCAGTACTTC
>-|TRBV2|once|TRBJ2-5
CASSQIKETQYF
TGTGCCAGCAGTCAGATAAAAGAGACCCAGTACTTC
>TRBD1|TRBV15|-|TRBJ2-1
CATSRGQGSYNEQFF
TGTGCCACCAGCAGGGGACAGGGCTCCTACAATGAGCAGTTCTTC
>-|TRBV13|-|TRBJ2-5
CASSSRGTETQYF
TGTGCCAGCAGCTCCCGGGGGACGGAGACCCAGTACTTC
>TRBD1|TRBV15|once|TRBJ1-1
CATSIPRTGAFF
TGTGCCACCAGCATACCCCGGACAGGGGCTTTCTTT
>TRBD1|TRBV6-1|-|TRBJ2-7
CASSVRRDSYEQYF
TGTGCCAGCAGTGTACGCCGGGACAGCTACGAGCAGTACTTC
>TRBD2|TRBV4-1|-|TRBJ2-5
CASSPIAGGQETQYF
TGCGCCAGCAGCCCCATAGCGGGAGGGCAAGAGACCCAGTACTTC
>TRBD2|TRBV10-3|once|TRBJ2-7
CAISEVGLAHYEQYF
TGTGCCATCAGTGAGGTTGGACTAGCCCACTACGAGCAGTACTTC
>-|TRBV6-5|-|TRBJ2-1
CASNNLRDEQFF
TGTGCCAGCAACAACCTCCGGGATGAGCAGTTCTTC
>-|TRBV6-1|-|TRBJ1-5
CAGGEEINQPQHF
TGTGCCGGGGGGGAGGAAATCAATCAGCCCCAGCATTTT
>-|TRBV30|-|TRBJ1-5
CAWSVGDSNQPQHF
TGTGCCTGGAGTGTAGGGGATAGCAATCAGCCCCAGCATTTT